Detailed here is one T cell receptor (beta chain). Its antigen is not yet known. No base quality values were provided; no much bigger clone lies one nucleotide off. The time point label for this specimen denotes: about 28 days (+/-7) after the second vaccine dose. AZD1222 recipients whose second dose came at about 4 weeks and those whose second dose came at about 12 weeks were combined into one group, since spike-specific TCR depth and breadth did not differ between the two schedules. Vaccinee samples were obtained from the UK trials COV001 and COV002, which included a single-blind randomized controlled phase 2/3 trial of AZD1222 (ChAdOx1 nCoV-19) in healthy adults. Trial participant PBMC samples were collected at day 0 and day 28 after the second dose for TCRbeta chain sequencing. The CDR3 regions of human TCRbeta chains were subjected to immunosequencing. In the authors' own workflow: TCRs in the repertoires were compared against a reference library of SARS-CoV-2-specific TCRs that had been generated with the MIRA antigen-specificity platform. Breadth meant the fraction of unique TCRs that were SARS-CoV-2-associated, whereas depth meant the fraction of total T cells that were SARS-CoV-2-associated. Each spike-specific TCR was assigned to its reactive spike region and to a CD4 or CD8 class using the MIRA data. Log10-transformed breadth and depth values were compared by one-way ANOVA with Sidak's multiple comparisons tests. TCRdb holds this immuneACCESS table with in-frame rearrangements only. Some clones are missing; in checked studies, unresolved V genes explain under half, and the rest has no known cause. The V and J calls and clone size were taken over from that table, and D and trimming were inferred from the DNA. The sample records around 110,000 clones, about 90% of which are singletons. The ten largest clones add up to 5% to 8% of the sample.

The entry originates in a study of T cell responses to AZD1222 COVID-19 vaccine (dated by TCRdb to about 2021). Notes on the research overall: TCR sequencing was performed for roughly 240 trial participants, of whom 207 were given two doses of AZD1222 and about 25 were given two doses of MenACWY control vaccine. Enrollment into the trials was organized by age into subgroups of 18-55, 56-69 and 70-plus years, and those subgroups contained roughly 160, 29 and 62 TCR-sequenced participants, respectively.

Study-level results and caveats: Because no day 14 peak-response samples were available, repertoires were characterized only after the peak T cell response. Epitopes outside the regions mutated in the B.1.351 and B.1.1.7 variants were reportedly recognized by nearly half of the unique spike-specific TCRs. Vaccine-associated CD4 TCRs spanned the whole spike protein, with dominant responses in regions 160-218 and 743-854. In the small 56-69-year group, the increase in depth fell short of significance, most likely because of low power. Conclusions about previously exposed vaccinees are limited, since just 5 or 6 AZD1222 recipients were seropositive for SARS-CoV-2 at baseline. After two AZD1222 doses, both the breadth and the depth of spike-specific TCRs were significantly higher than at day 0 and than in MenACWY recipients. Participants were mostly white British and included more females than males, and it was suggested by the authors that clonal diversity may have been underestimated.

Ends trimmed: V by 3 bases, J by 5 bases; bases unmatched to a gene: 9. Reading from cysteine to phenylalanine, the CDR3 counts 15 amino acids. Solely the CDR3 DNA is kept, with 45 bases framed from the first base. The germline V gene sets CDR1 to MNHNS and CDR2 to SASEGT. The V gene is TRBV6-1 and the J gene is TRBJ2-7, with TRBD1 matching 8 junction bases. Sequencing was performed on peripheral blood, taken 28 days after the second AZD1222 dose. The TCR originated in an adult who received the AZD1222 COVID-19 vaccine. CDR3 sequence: CASSDPRTGIHEQYF. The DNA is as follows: TGTGCCAGCAGTGACCCCCGGACAGGGATCCACGAGCAGTACTTC.